The 5 T cell receptor beta chains below come from one sample, sequenced in a study of OX40 agonist ivuxolimab in advanced cancers. Libraries were prepared by immunoSEQ multiplex PCR; TCRdb keeps only in-frame clonotypes and omits some of them. The sample carries some 71,000 clones, approximately 90% recorded once. The material was CD4+ or CD8+ T cells sorted from blood, obtained in a trial of the OX40 agonist ivuxolimab. All receptors come from an adult with an advanced solid tumor such as melanoma, head and neck, liver or kidney cancer.

This clone was seen only a few times. This CDR3 reads CASSVDRDQPQHF. As DNA, the CDR3 is TGTGCCAGCAGCGTGGACAGAGATCAGCCCCAGCATTTT. The chain recombines TRBV7-2 with TRBJ1-5; D might be TRBD1 (6 bases). This CDR3 is 13 amino acids long. Germline V gene data show CDR1 as SGHTA and CDR2 as FQGNSA. Between the trimmed V and J ends, which lost 5 bases and 5 bases, there was a span of 10 bases.

The CDR3 region has the DNA TGTGCCACCAGCAGAGATCCCTCGAAGGGGCGGGTGAGATTTAACTATGGCTACACCTTC. Protein: CATSRDPSKGRVRFNYGYTF. The chain joins TRBV15 to TRBJ1-2, with a weak D call TRBD1 (5 bases). With 0 bases removed from V and 1 base from J, the gap between germline ends came to 24 bases. The CDR3 has 20 amino acids. CDR1 and CDR2 (germline): LNHNV, YYDKDF (reference sequence).

In its sample, this clone was seen a few times. V and J are TRBV28 and TRBJ1-5; 7 positions agree with TRBD1. The germline V gene has CDR1 MDHEN and CDR2 SYDVKM. V gave up 3 bases and J gave up 5 bases; unmatched junction bases: 7. The CDR3 is 15 residues long. CDR3 bases: TGTGCCAGCAGTTTCAGGGGGAATTTGTATCAGCCCCAGCATTTT. Its translation is CASSFRGNLYQPQHF. Complete variable domain (other parts from reference TRBV28 and TRBJ1-5): DVKVTQSSRYLVKRTGEKVFLECVQDMDHENMFWYRQDPGLGLRLIYFSYDVKMKEKGDIPEGYSVSREKKERFSLILESASTNQTSMYLCASSFRGNLYQPQHFGDGTRLSIL.

This rearrangement joins TRBV12-5 to TRBJ1-2; maybe TRBD1 (6 bases). This CDR3 region has 16 residues. Germline V gene data show CDR1 as LGHNT and CDR2 as FRNRAP. Trimming pared 3 bases from V and 4 bases from J, leaving 18 bases between. The DNA for the CDR3 is TGTGCTAGTGGTTTACCTTTGCAGGGGCCTCCCTATGGCTACACCTTC. Translation gives CASGLPLQGPPYGYTF.

The chain uses TRBV14 and TRBJ1-1, with D unclear. The V gene lost 4 bases and the J gene lost 3 bases, with 15 bases spanning the gap. Germline lookup yields CDR1 SGHDN and CDR2 FVKESK. The CDR3 consists of 15 residues. CDR3: CASSRNRGTYTEAFF. The CDR3, as DNA: TGTGCCAGCAGCCGAAACCGGGGTACCTACACTGAAGCTTTCTTT.